This T cell receptor (beta chain) appears in the sequencing data of a study of blood T cell repertoires in COVID-19. CDR3 size: 12 residues. Looked up from germline, CDR1 is SGHRS and CDR2 is YFSETQ. The trim removed 3 bases at V and 10 bases at J, leaving 5 bases unmatched. Profiled with immunoSEQ multiplex PCR; TCRdb holds only in-frame clones, not every one. This table holds 190,000 or so clones, around 88% found once. Source material: peripheral blood. This clonotype was obtained from a man in his fifties or sixties with active or convalescent COVID-19. The J gene is TRBJ1-2, the V gene TRBV5-1, with 8 bases matching TRBD1. Here the CDR3 reads CASSSRDRHYTF. Here the CDR3 DNA reads TGCGCCAGCAGCTCCAGGGACAGGCACTACACCTTC.